The 22 T cell receptor beta chains in this list originate from one sample, sequenced in a study of blood T cell repertoires in COVID-19. Sequenced by immunoSEQ multiplex PCR; TCRdb stores in-frame clones only, minus some. The table records some 100,000 clones, 70% to 90% of them present only once. The sequencing sample was made of peripheral blood. The origin of the receptors is a woman aged 55-70 years with acute or convalescent COVID-19.

The V and J genes are TRBV4-1 and TRBJ2-3, with TRBD2 identical over 9 bases. The CDR3 extends over 17 amino acids. Germline values: CDR1 MGHRA, CDR2 YSYEKL. V was clipped by 9 bases and J by 8 bases; unmatched bases: 21. The CDR3: CASSKAVAGGPVSTQYF. As DNA, the CDR3 is TGCGCCAGTAGCAAGGCCGTGGCGGGGGGGCCAGTTTCTACGCAGTATTTT.

The V call is TRBV10-2, the J call TRBJ1-1; 7 bases map to TRBD1. The germline CDR1 and CDR2 sequences are WSHSY and SAAADI. The CDR3 is 17 amino acids. The V gene end was trimmed by 10 bases and the J gene end by 4 bases; junction bases not matched to a gene: 21. The CDR3 DNA is TGCGCCATCAACCCTACGGGACAGAGGGCCGTTGGCACTGAAGCTTTCTTT. Amino acids: CAINPTGQRAVGTEAFF.

The rearrangement joins TRBV29-1 to TRBJ1-1, with D hard to call. This CDR3 is 13 amino acids long. V dropped 2 bases and J dropped 10 bases, with 17 bases sitting between them. Germline CDR1 is SQVTM and CDR2 is ANQGSEA. For the CDR3, the DNA is TGCAGCGTTGAACCGAACGAGGCGCGGGGAGCTTTCTTT. This encodes CSVEPNEARGAFF.

The gene calls are TRBV7-2 and TRBJ1-1; D possibly corresponds to TRBD1 (6 bases). Trimming removed 8 bases at V and 5 bases at J, with 18 bases between. Germline CDR1 and CDR2: SGHTA and FQGNSA. The CDR3 consists of 14 residues. Here the CDR3 DNA reads TGTGCCAGCTATACAGGGCGGGGGGATACTGAAGCTTTCTTT. It translates to CASYTGRGDTEAFF.

This clone has just one count. The chain joins TRBV28 to TRBJ1-5, with 8 bases identical to TRBD1. V trimming: 6 bases; J trimming: 7 bases; junction bases outside the gene matches: 8. The CDR3 has 14 amino acids. CDR1 MDHEN and CDR2 SYDVKM come from the germline V gene. The DNA for the CDR3 is TGTGCCAGCAGAAGACAGGGGTTCGGCCAGCCCCAGCATTTT. Its translation is CASRRQGFGQPQHF.

This chain uses TRBV6-2 or TRBV6-3 with TRBJ2-3; tentatively, D is TRBD2 (5 bases). Germline V lookup: CDR1 MNHEY, CDR2 SVGEGT. Trimming removed 2 bases from V and 14 bases from J, with 14 bases in between. This CDR3 spans 12 amino acids. Written as DNA, the CDR3 is TGTGCCAGCAGTTACGAAGGACTCATTGGGTATTTT. Translation: CASSYEGLIGYF.

The gene calls are TRBV9 and TRBJ1-3; D not certain. The length of the CDR3 is 13 residues. Trimming left V 3 bases short and J 7 bases short, with 11 bases between. CDR1 is SGDLS, CDR2 YYNGEE, per germline. The CDR3 sequence: CASSGGTPNTIYF. CDR3 nucleotides: TGTGCCAGCAGCGGAGGTACACCTAACACCATATATTTT.

CDR3 nucleotide sequence: TGCGCCAGCAGTTTTGCAGGGACTAACGAGCAGTACTTC. The encoded protein is CASSFAGTNEQYF. The J gene is TRBJ2-7, the V gene TRBV5-1; 7 bases match TRBD2. In germline, CDR1 is SGHRS, CDR2 YFSETQ. V was pared by 5 bases and J by 5 bases, with 7 bases of the junction left unmatched. The CDR3 runs 13 residues.

V and J are TRBV29-1 and TRBJ2-6; 9 bases fit TRBD1. With 5 bases clipped from V and 0 bases from J, the junction kept 5 bases outside the gene matches. The germline V gene encodes CDR1 SQVTM and CDR2 ANQGSEA. The CDR3 consists of 16 residues. The CDR3 DNA sequence: TGCAGCGTTCTCGGGACAGGGAACTCTGGGGCCAACGTCCTGACTTTC. Encoded protein: CSVLGTGNSGANVLTF.

V gene TRBV27 combines with J gene TRBJ2-4; 13 nucleotides line up with TRBD2. Germline V CDR1 and CDR2: MNHEY, SMNVEV (reference sequence). The J segment lost 8 bases and the V segment lost 3 bases, leaving 4 bases of the junction unmatched. This CDR3 is 15 amino acids long. DNA for the CDR3: TGTGCCAGCAGTTTCACTAGCGGGAGGGCCGACATTCAGTACTTC. This encodes CASSFTSGRADIQYF.

DNA of the CDR3: TGTGCCAGCCTGCTAACTAGCGGGAGGTACAATGAGCAGTTCTTC. This translates into CASLLTSGRYNEQFF. The chain has TRBV7-2 and TRBJ2-1, with 12 nucleotides matching TRBD2. The CDR3 has 15 residues. The J segment lost 4 bases and the V segment lost 8 bases, leaving 6 bases of the junction unmatched. Per the germline V gene, CDR1 is SGHTA and CDR2 is FQGNSA.

The chain has TRBV15 and TRBJ1-1; a weak D match, TRBD1 (6 bases). This CDR3 has 16 residues. CDR1 is LNHNV, CDR2 YYDKDF, per germline (reference sequence). Deletions cut 2 bases from V and 3 bases from J, with 16 bases between. In nucleotides, the CDR3 is TGTGCCACCAGCAGACTCCGGAAAGGGGGTGACACTGAAGCTTTCTTT. Residues: CATSRLRKGGDTEAFF.

This chain connects TRBV19 to TRBJ1-1, with TRBD1 identical over 8 bases. The CDR3 sequence is 15 residues long. The germline gives CDR1 LNHDA, CDR2 SQIVND (reference sequence). The V gene end was trimmed by 4 bases and the J gene end by 3 bases; junction bases not matched to a gene: 7. The CDR3 loop is CASSTRQGKDTEAFF. The CDR3, as DNA: TGTGCCAGTAGTACCCGACAGGGGAAGGACACTGAAGCTTTCTTT.

This sequence joins TRBV5-1 and TRBJ2-2; maybe TRBD2 (7 bases). The CDR3 length is 15 residues. V lost 5 bases and J 0 bases, leaving 11 bases between the germline ends. Germline V CDR1 and CDR2: SGHRS, YFSETQ. Here the CDR3 reads CASRGGAANTGELFF. The CDR3 bases are TGCGCCAGCAGAGGGGGGGCTGCGAACACCGGGGAGCTGTTTTTT.

This clone was counted a few times. The chain has TRBV7-2 and TRBJ2-7, with TRBD2 matching 7 bases. Trimming removed 4 bases from V and 5 bases from J; junction bases left unmatched: 8. CDR1 is SGHTA, CDR2 FQGNSA, per germline. This CDR3 has 14 residues. The CDR3 spells CASSSSGGNDEQYF. In DNA, the CDR3 is TGTGCCAGCAGCTCATCCGGGGGGAACGACGAGCAGTACTTC.

This clone appeared many times. The chain combines TRBV27 with TRBJ2-7; tentative D call: TRBD2 (6 bases). CDR1 and CDR2 from the germline V gene are MNHEY and SMNVEV (reference sequence). CDR3 size: 15 residues. V lost 5 bases to trimming and J lost 2 bases, with 16 bases between them. The CDR3 here is CASSGLTGLPYEQYF. The CDR3 nucleotides are TGTGCCAGCAGTGGTCTCACGGGACTCCCCTACGAGCAGTACTTC.

This clone was observed a few times. The chain combines TRBV28 with TRBJ2-7; a possible D gene is TRBD1 (6 bases). Germline loops: CDR1 MDHEN, CDR2 SYDVKM. CDR3 length: 13 residues. V was trimmed by 6 bases and J by 5 bases, leaving 14 bases between them. Here the CDR3 DNA reads TGTGCCAGCAGCAAACAAAACAGGGACGAGCAGTACTTC. Translating gives CASSKQNRDEQYF.

This rearrangement joins TRBV29-1 to TRBJ1-2, with D possibly TRBD1 on 6 matching bases. From germline, CDR1 is SQVTM and CDR2 ANQGSEA. The CDR3 loop spans 14 amino acids. V lost 3 bases and J 4 bases, leaving 15 bases between the germline ends. The CDR3 sequence: CSVEETGTSYGYTF. In DNA form, the CDR3 reads TGCAGCGTTGAGGAGACGGGGACATCCTATGGCTACACCTTC.

This chain connects TRBV5-8 to TRBJ2-7, with D unclear. Germline assignment: CDR1 SGHTS and CDR2 YDEGEE. The CDR3 totals 11 residues. Trimming took off 4 bases at V and 2 bases at J, with 4 bases between the two ends. The CDR3 nucleotides read TGTGCCAGCAGCCCGGCCTACGAGCAGTACTTC. This gives the protein CASSPAYEQYF.

The chain couples TRBV28 to TRBJ2-3, with 9 bases lining up with TRBD1. Germline V gene lookup returns CDR1 MDHEN and CDR2 SYDVKM. After removal of 5 bases from V and 2 bases from J, the junction contained 5 bases not matched to a gene. This CDR3 is built from 15 residues. The CDR3 sequence: CASSPGQGLTDTQYF. Written as DNA, the CDR3 is TGTGCCAGCAGTCCCGGACAGGGGCTCACAGATACGCAGTATTTT.

This rearrangement joins TRBV3-1 (or the pseudogene TRBV3-2) to TRBJ2-3, with D possibly matching TRBD1 (6 bases). V gave up 4 bases and J gave up 0 bases, with 11 bases separating them. The CDR3 totals 15 residues. Germline CDR1 is LGHDT and CDR2 is YNNKEL (reference sequence). The CDR3 DNA reads as TGTGCCAGCAGCCGAGGGGGTCCTAGCACAGATACGCAGTATTTT. This sequence encodes CASSRGGPSTDTQYF.

V is TRBV9 and J is TRBJ2-1, with D perhaps matching TRBD2 (6 bases). Trimming pared 4 bases from V and 3 bases from J, leaving 14 bases between. Germline CDR1 and CDR2: SGDLS and YYNGEE. This CDR3 comprises 15 residues. CDR3 nucleotide sequence: TGTGCCAGCAGCCCCTTAGCGGAGATCTACAATGAGCAGTTCTTC. It encodes CASSPLAEIYNEQFF.